The 28 T cell receptor beta chains below come from one sample, sequenced in a study of blood T cell repertoires in COVID-19. Here immunoSEQ multiplex PCR was the method, and the copy in TCRdb shows in-frame clones only, minus some. This repertoire shows tens of thousands of clones, about 82% found once; its top ten account for around a quarter. The sequenced sample consisted of peripheral blood. Source of these receptors: a human donor in a cohort sampled during active COVID-19.

The genes are TRBV24-1 and TRBJ2-5; 11 bases are shared with TRBD1. The CDR3 is 16 residues long. The junction had 8 bases not matched to a gene; V was cut back by 4 bases and J by 5 bases. Germline V gives CDR1 KGHDR, CDR2 SFDVKD. The CDR3 loop is CATSDPGQGARETQYF. Here the CDR3 DNA reads TGTGCCACCAGTGACCCCGGACAGGGGGCAAGGGAGACCCAGTACTTC.

V usage is TRBV19 and J usage is TRBJ1-1; D is perhaps TRBD1 (5 bases). This CDR3 has 13 amino acids. CDR1 LNHDA and CDR2 SQIVND come from the germline V gene (reference sequence). The V and J ends lost 5 bases and 1 base respectively, with 8 bases between them. The CDR3 region is CASSPDKNTEAFF. CDR3 coding DNA: TGTGCCAGTAGTCCGGACAAGAACACTGAAGCTTTCTTT.

The chain has TRBV2 and TRBJ2-1; a weak D match, TRBD2 (5 bases). Germline CDR1 SNHLY, CDR2 FYNNEI. This CDR3 has 14 amino acids. V lost 4 bases and J lost 8, with 15 bases in between. CDR3 sequence reads: CASSVGLAPDEQFF. The CDR3 bases are TGTGCCAGCAGTGTCGGCCTAGCTCCGGATGAGCAGTTCTTC.

To note about this clone: The junction does not match germline at one end; this may be a read error. The chain has TRBV12-5 and TRBJ1-1; the match to TRBD1 covers 12 bases. The length of the CDR3 is 15 residues. The germline V gene has CDR1 LGHNT and CDR2 FRNRAP. The CDR3 loop reads CASGLGQGALTEAFF. The CDR3 DNA follows: TGTGCTAGTGGCTTGGGACAGGGGGCATTAACTGAAGCTTTCTTT.

The gene calls are TRBV6-2 or TRBV6-3 and TRBJ2-3; 8 nucleotides match TRBD2. The J segment lost 6 bases and the V segment lost 3 bases, leaving 2 bases of the junction unmatched. The germline gives CDR1 MNHEY, CDR2 SVGEGT. The CDR3 runs 13 residues. CDR3 DNA sequence: TGTGCCAGCAGTTATCGCGGGGGGGATACGCAGTATTTT. Protein product: CASSYRGGDTQYF.

CDR3 coding DNA: TGCGCCAGCAGCGGAACAGGGAACACAGATACGCAGTATTTT. As protein: CASSGTGNTDTQYF. J is TRBJ2-3 and V is TRBV5-1; D possibly corresponds to TRBD1 (6 bases). The CDR3 loop spans 14 amino acids. Trimming cost V 4 bases and J 2 bases, with 11 bases left between them. Germline CDR1 SGHRS, CDR2 YFSETQ.

The rearrangement joins TRBV5-5 to TRBJ2-3, with TRBD2 matching over 11 bases. Germline assignment: CDR1 SGHKS and CDR2 YYEKEE (reference sequence). After removal of 3 bases from V and 4 bases from J, the junction contained 10 bases not matched to a gene. This CDR3 has 17 amino acids. CDR3 loop: CASSSLAGGPGADTQYF. The CDR3, as DNA: TGTGCCAGCAGCTCGTTAGCGGGAGGGCCGGGAGCAGATACGCAGTATTTT.

The V and J genes are TRBV19 and TRBJ2-3, with a weak D call TRBD2 (6 bases). Germline V gene data show CDR1 as LNHDA and CDR2 as SQIVND (reference sequence). The CDR3 covers 13 residues. Trimming shortened V by 5 bases and J by 0 bases, and 6 bases separated the two germline ends. CDR3: CASSLASTDTQYF. DNA of the CDR3: TGTGCCAGTAGTCTAGCGAGCACAGATACGCAGTATTTT.

V is TRBV9 and J is TRBJ2-1; possible D gene TRBD2, 5 bases. Trimming pared 4 bases from V and 7 bases from J, leaving 12 bases between. The CDR3 is 13 amino acids. From germline, CDR1 is SGDLS and CDR2 YYNGEE. DNA for the CDR3: TGTGCCAGCAGCCGAGAGGGAACGAATGAGCAGTTCTTC. Translated, it gives CASSREGTNEQFF.

The chain has TRBV2 and TRBJ2-1, with D uncertain. The V and J ends lost 1 base and 10 bases respectively, with 14 bases between them. The V gene's germline CDR1 is SNHLY and CDR2 FYNNEI. This CDR3 is 14 amino acids long. The CDR3 protein is CASSEVGGSGEQFF. The CDR3 DNA sequence: TGTGCCAGCAGTGAAGTCGGCGGATCCGGGGAGCAGTTCTTC.

This chain uses TRBV5-3 with TRBJ1-5; D may be TRBD1 (5 bases). TRBV5-3 is an open reading frame, and its role is uncertain. This CDR3 contains 15 residues. V was pared by 1 base and J by 5 bases, with 13 bases between. CDR3: CARSLPPGKYQPQHF. DNA for the CDR3: TGTGCCAGAAGCTTGCCGCCAGGGAAGTATCAGCCCCAGCATTTT.

V is TRBV30 and J is TRBJ2-7, with TRBD1 identical over 7 bases. Germline CDR1 is GTSNPN and CDR2 is SVGIG (reference sequence). With 5 bases clipped from V and 1 base from J, the junction kept 2 bases outside the gene matches. This CDR3 has 12 amino acids. As DNA, the CDR3 is TGTGCCTGGGGGGACAGTTCCTACGAGCAGTACTTC. Its translation is CAWGDSSYEQYF.

The genes are TRBV6-6 and TRBJ2-2, with 9 bases that match TRBD1. Unmatched junction bases numbered 4, after V lost 6 bases and J lost 5 bases. The CDR3 has 14 residues. Per the germline V gene, CDR1 is MNHNY and CDR2 is SVGAGI (reference sequence). CDR3 sequence reads: CASSRDRETGELFF. In DNA, the CDR3 is TGTGCCAGCAGCCGGGACAGGGAAACCGGGGAGCTGTTTTTT.

V gene TRBV10-3 combines with J gene TRBJ1-3; a possible D gene is TRBD1 (6 bases). V lost 9 bases to trimming and J lost 1 base, with 7 bases between them. The CDR3 is made up of 12 amino acids. Germline values: CDR1 ENHRY, CDR2 SYGVKD. The CDR3 sequence: CAIQGSGNTIYF. DNA of the CDR3: TGTGCCATACAGGGTTCTGGAAACACCATATATTTT.

This rearrangement joins TRBV9 to TRBJ2-7; D uncertain. Germline lookup yields CDR1 SGDLS and CDR2 YYNGEE. V was cut by 3 bases and J by 0 bases, with 13 bases left in between. This CDR3 spans 15 amino acids. The CDR3, as DNA: TGTGCCAGCAGCGCCCTTGGGCTAAGCTCCTACGAGCAGTACTTC. As protein: CASSALGLSSYEQYF.

This rearrangement joins TRBV6-6 to TRBJ1-2, with 9 positions matching TRBD1. The V and J ends lost 7 bases and 4 bases, in that order; junction bases with no gene match: 7. Germline-derived CDR1 and CDR2 are MNHNY and SVGAGI (reference sequence). CDR3 length equals 14 residues. The CDR3 sequence: CASTQTDRGYGYTF. CDR3 bases: TGTGCCAGCACCCAAACGGACAGGGGCTATGGCTACACCTTC.

The chain uses TRBV9 and TRBJ2-2, with TRBD2 matching over 11 bases. Germline trimming cut 0 bases from V and 7 bases from J; bases unmatched to any gene: 8. Germline V lookup: CDR1 SGDLS, CDR2 YYNGEE. This CDR3 spans 17 amino acids. The CDR3 loop is CASSVEALAGGGGELFF. In DNA, the CDR3 is TGTGCCAGCAGCGTAGAGGCCCTAGCGGGAGGAGGCGGGGAGCTGTTTTTT.

This chain connects TRBV19 to TRBJ2-1; D ambiguous. Germline-derived CDR1 and CDR2 are LNHDA and SQIVND (reference sequence). The CDR3 is 11 residues long. V lost 4 bases to trimming and J lost 9 bases, with 7 bases between them. The CDR3 protein is CASSNVVEQFF. DNA of the CDR3: TGTGCCAGTAGTAATGTCGTTGAGCAGTTCTTC. The variable domain in full, with the rest retrieved from reference TRBV19 and TRBJ2-1, is DGGITQSPKYLFRKEGQNVTLSCEQNLNHDAMYWYRQDPGQGLRLIYYSQIVNDFQKGDIAEGYSVSREKKESFPLTVTSAQKNPTAFYLCASSNVVEQFFGPGTRLTVL.

The chain carries TRBV24-1 and TRBJ1-2; 7 positions match TRBD1. The germline V gene has CDR1 KGHDR and CDR2 SFDVKD. The J segment lost 1 base and the V segment lost 11 bases, leaving 6 bases of the junction unmatched. This CDR3 spans 13 amino acids. The CDR3 here is CAISQGNNYGYTF. CDR3 coding DNA: TGTGCCATATCACAGGGGAATAACTATGGCTACACCTTC.

The chain recombines TRBV4-1 with TRBJ1-6; 8 nucleotides agree with TRBD1. V lost 5 bases to trimming and J lost 7 bases; unmatched junction nucleotides: 10. The CDR3 totals 16 residues. Germline CDR1 reads MGHRA; CDR2 reads YSYEKL. CDR3 sequence reads: CASSGPRQGSNSPLHF. As DNA, the CDR3 is TGCGCCAGCAGCGGCCCCCGACAGGGGAGCAATTCACCCCTCCACTTT.

The V gene is TRBV5-6, the J gene TRBJ2-7; 11 bases agree with TRBD2. The V and J ends lost 3 bases and 6 bases, in that order; junction bases with no gene match: 8. CDR3 length equals 15 residues. Per germline, CDR1 SGHDT and CDR2 YYEEEE. CDR3 loop: CASSWGRLAGTEQYF. The DNA for the CDR3 is TGTGCCAGCAGCTGGGGCCGACTAGCGGGGACCGAGCAGTACTTC.

CDR3 nucleotide sequence: TGTGCCAGCAGCTTACGGGAGGGGTCCTACGAGCAGTACTTC. Translation: CASSLREGSYEQYF. The V and J genes are TRBV11-3 and TRBJ2-7; 8 nucleotides align to TRBD2. Per the germline V gene, CDR1 is SGHNT and CDR2 is YENEEA. CDR3 size: 14 residues. J gave up 1 base and V 2 bases, and 1 base lay outside the gene matches.

This chain joins TRBV7-2 and TRBJ2-7; D is possibly TRBD1 (7 bases). V was clipped by 2 bases and J by 5 bases, with 16 bases between them. This CDR3 comprises 15 residues. The germline V gene encodes CDR1 SGHTA and CDR2 FQGNSA. The CDR3 protein is CASSLRGQWRDEQYF. The CDR3 DNA reads as TGTGCCAGCAGCTTAAGGGGACAGTGGAGGGACGAGCAGTACTTC.

This clone was seen more than once but under ten times. Written as DNA, the CDR3 is TGTGCCAGCGAAGGTTTCCAGGGGACGTATGGCTACACCTTC. Encoded protein: CASEGFQGTYGYTF. The chain couples TRBV7-2 to TRBJ1-2, with D tentatively TRBD1 (6 bases). Germline-derived CDR1 and CDR2 are SGHTA and FQGNSA. V was shortened by 8 bases and J by 5 bases, with 18 bases between the two germline ends. This CDR3 region has 14 residues.

This chain connects TRBV5-1 to TRBJ2-5; the match to TRBD1 covers 9 bases. CDR3 size: 15 residues. The J segment lost 5 bases and the V segment lost 4 bases, leaving 9 bases of the junction unmatched. From germline, CDR1 is SGHRS and CDR2 YFSETQ. The CDR3 bases are TGCGCCAGCAGCGCCCTACAGGGGGCGCGGGAGACCCAGTACTTC. The encoded protein is CASSALQGARETQYF. The full variable domain, rest sourced from reference TRBV5-1 and TRBJ2-5, is KAGVTQTPRYLIKTRGQQVTLSCSPISGHRSVSWYQQTPGQGLQFLFEYFSETQRNKGNFPGRFSGRQFSNSRSEMNVSTLELGDSALYLCASSALQGARETQYFGPGTRLLVL.

This chain joins TRBV19 and TRBJ2-2, with D unresolved. Germline-derived CDR1 and CDR2 are LNHDA and SQIVND (reference sequence). The V end lost 5 bases, the J end lost 6 bases, and 13 bases lay between the germline ends. This CDR3 comprises 14 residues. The CDR3 protein is CASSARYPPGELFF. As DNA, the CDR3 is TGTGCCAGTAGTGCGCGGTACCCTCCCGGGGAGCTGTTTTTT.

The chain employs TRBV9 and TRBJ1-2; D is ambiguous. Trimming took off 0 bases at V and 0 bases at J, with 12 bases between the two ends. Germline assignment: CDR1 SGDLS and CDR2 YYNGEE. CDR3 size: 16 residues. The CDR3 reads CASSVVSPYSNYGYTF. The CDR3 DNA is TGTGCCAGCAGCGTAGTAAGTCCATACTCTAACTATGGCTACACCTTC.

This clone was recorded once. V usage is TRBV6-2 or TRBV6-3 and J usage is TRBJ2-2, with 9 positions matching TRBD1. Germline CDR1 is MNHEY and CDR2 is SVGEGT. V shed 2 bases, J shed 6 bases, and the junction held 16 bases outside the gene matches. This CDR3 is 19 amino acids long. The CDR3 DNA sequence: TGTGCCAGCAGTTACGAGGGGATCGGACAGGGGCCCTCCCCCGGGGAGCTGTTTTTT. Protein sequence: CASSYEGIGQGPSPGELFF.